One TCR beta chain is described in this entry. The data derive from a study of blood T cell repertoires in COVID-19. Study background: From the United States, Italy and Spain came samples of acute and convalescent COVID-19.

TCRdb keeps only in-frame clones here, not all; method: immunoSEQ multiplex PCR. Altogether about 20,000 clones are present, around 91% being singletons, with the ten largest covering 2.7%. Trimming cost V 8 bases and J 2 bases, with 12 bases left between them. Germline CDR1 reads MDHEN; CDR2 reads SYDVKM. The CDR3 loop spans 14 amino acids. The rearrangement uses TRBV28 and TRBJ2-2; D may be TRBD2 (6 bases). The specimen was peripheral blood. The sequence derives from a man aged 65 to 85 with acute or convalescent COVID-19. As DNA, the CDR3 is TGTGCCAGCCGAGAGGGAGGTAACACCGGGGAGCTGTTTTTT. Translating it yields CASREGGNTGELFF.